This record covers a single TCR beta chain. Unique molecular identifiers were built into the TCRbeta library. TCRdb recomputed calls from the PCR reads with MiXCR, one row per CDR3 protein. Counted here are more than 250,000 distinct CDR3 sequences, over 8% occurring once; the ten biggest clones make up roughly a tenth. The data are from a study of T-cell reconstitution after alpha-beta-depleted transplantation in children. Germline-derived CDR1 and CDR2 are SGHVS and FQNEAQ. J was trimmed by 1 base and V by 1 base; bases with no gene match: 4. The CDR3 is 16 residues long. The chain uses TRBV7-8 and TRBJ1-5; TRBD1 aligns across 7 bases. The starting material was PBMCs from the stem cell graft donor, obtained from the stem cell graft. The TCR sequence derives from a human donor who donated a stem cell graft to a child with SCID. The CDR3 coding sequence is TGTGCCAGCAGCTTAGAAGCACAGGGGAGCAATCAGCCCCAGCATTTT. It yields the protein CASSLEAQGSNQPQHF.